Presented here are 5 T cell receptor beta chains from one specimen sequenced in a study of cytomegalovirus exposure and HLA in healthy donors. In the PCR, 60 Vbeta and 13 Jbeta primers were used. Libraries were prepared by immunoSEQ multiplex PCR; TCRdb keeps only in-frame clonotypes and omits some of them. The sample consists of roughly 99,000 clones, under 80% of them appearing once. The specimen sequenced was PBMCs. These receptors were obtained from a male donor in good health and CMV-seronegative.

The chain combines TRBV6-5 with TRBJ1-1; 9 bases are a match to TRBD1. This CDR3 contains 14 residues. CDR1 is MNHEY, CDR2 SVGAGI, per germline. Unmatched junction bases numbered 5, after V lost 4 bases and J lost 5 bases. As DNA, the CDR3 is TGTGCCAGCAGTTTCGGACAGGGGAGGACTGAAGCTTTCTTT. This translates into CASSFGQGRTEAFF.

The chain uses TRBV29-1 and TRBJ2-7; TRBD2 is a possible D gene (6 bases). CDR3 length: 13 residues. Trimming took off 7 bases at V and 3 bases at J, with 16 bases between the two ends. From germline, CDR1 is SQVTM and CDR2 ANQGSEA. The CDR3 reads CSALTPEGYEQYF. The DNA of the CDR3 is TGCAGCGCTCTGACTCCGGAGGGCTACGAGCAGTACTTC.

A few counts support this clone. The chain uses TRBV28 and TRBJ1-1, with TRBD1 matching 8 bases. The junction had 8 bases not matched to a gene; V was cut back by 5 bases and J by 0 bases. CDR3 length equals 16 residues. CDR1 and CDR2 from the germline V gene are MDHEN and SYDVKM. The CDR3 DNA follows: TGTGCCAGCAGTCCCAGGGGGCTGGGGATGAACACTGAAGCTTTCTTT. The encoded protein is CASSPRGLGMNTEAFF. Filled out from reference TRBV28 and TRBJ1-1, the complete variable domain reads DVKVTQSSRYLVKRTGEKVFLECVQDMDHENMFWYRQDPGLGLRLIYFSYDVKMKEKGDIPEGYSVSREKKERFSLILESASTNQTSMYLCASSPRGLGMNTEAFFGQGTRLTVV.

This chain links TRBV29-1 with TRBJ2-3, with D tentatively TRBD1 (5 bases). The V gene's germline CDR1 is SQVTM and CDR2 ANQGSEA. The CDR3 is 15 amino acids. V was shortened by 5 bases and J by 0 bases, with 15 bases between the two germline ends. In nucleotides, the CDR3 is TGCAGCGTTCACCCCTGGGGCACGAGCACAGATACGCAGTATTTT. This sequence encodes CSVHPWGTSTDTQYF.

The V and J genes are TRBV7-2 and TRBJ1-1; D gene unclear. Germline V gene sequence: CDR1 SGHTA, CDR2 FQGNSA. V lost 6 bases and J lost 1, with 12 bases in between. The CDR3 runs 14 residues. CDR3 residues: CASRPAGKNTEAFF. DNA for the CDR3: TGTGCCAGCAGGCCCGCGGGGAAGAACACTGAAGCTTTCTTT.